These T cell receptor beta chains were read from a single sample in a study of T cells in Graves' hyperthyroidism and ophthalmopathy. TCRdb fed the multiplex PCR reads into MiXCR, producing one record per CDR3 protein. The sample lists 380,000 or so distinct CDR3 sequences; 15% to 20% were seen once. The sample consisted of blood. These receptors all stem from a woman younger than 35 with Graves' hyperthyroidism. Each CDR3 is given with its conserved first and last residue. A D gene is named only where the DNA matches it firmly. Expanded clones are given a class, and other clones once, few, many or no size at all.

clone_size	v_call	j_call	d_call	cdr3_nt	cdr3_aa
-	TRBV7-2	TRBJ1-6	-	TGTGCCAGCAGCCTTGGGGGGCTGTATTCACCCCTCCACTTT	CASSLGGLYSPLHF
many	TRBV20-1	TRBJ2-5	TRBD1	TGCAGTGCTAGAGGAGGGACAGAACAAGAGACCCAGTACTTC	CSARGGTEQETQYF
-	TRBV29-1	TRBJ1-5	-	TGCAGCGTTGATTCAGGGCCTAATCAGCCCCAGCATTTT	CSVDSGPNQPQHF
-	TRBV12-3/TRBV12-4	TRBJ1-2	-	TGTGCCAGCAGGCCCGTGACTTCTTATGGTTACACCTTC	CASRPVTSYGYTF
many	TRBV20-1	TRBJ2-5	-	TGCAGTGCTAGAGATCCCATGGGGGTTTCAGAAGAGACCCAGTACTTC	CSARDPMGVSEETQYF
many	TRBV20-1	TRBJ1-5	TRBD1	TGCAGTGCCACGACAGGGTATAGCAATCAGCCCCAGCATTTT	CSATTGYSNQPQHF
-	TRBV24-1	TRBJ1-5	TRBD1	TGTGCCACCTCGGGACAGGGGATGTATCAGCCCCAGCATTTT	CATSGQGMYQPQHF
many	TRBV30	TRBJ2-7	-	TGTGCCTGGAGTGGCGTGAGCAACTACGAGCAGTACTTC	CAWSGVSNYEQYF
many	TRBV6-1	TRBJ1-2	-	TGTGCCAGCAGTGGACAGGCGGACTATGGCTACACCTTC	CASSGQADYGYTF
-	TRBV4-1	TRBJ1-5	TRBD1	TGCGCCAGCAGCCCCATCGGGGACAGGGGACGGGGGCCCCAGCATTTT	CASSPIGDRGRGPQHF
many	TRBV7-2	TRBJ2-7	TRBD2	TGTGCCAGCAGCTTAGCCCTAGCGGGGGGTTTCTACGAGCAGTACTTC	CASSLALAGGFYEQYF
once	TRBV29-1	TRBJ1-2	-	TGCAGCGTTGTCCTAGGAAACTATGGCTACACCTTC	CSVVLGNYGYTF
many	TRBV9	TRBJ2-5	-	TGTGCCAGCAGCGTAGCCCGCAGGGGGGTACCGGCTGCTCAAGAGACCCAGTACTTC	CASSVARRGVPAAQETQYF
many	TRBV12-3/TRBV12-4	TRBJ1-6	-	TGTGCCAGCAGCTTCGGGAGTTCACCCCTCCACTTT	CASSFGSSPLHF
few	TRBV12-3/TRBV12-4	TRBJ2-7	-	TGTGCCAGCAGTTCGCTCCTTTTCCCCACCTACGAGCAGTACTTC	CASSSLLFPTYEQYF
many	TRBV6-4	TRBJ2-7	-	TGTGCCAGCACCACGGGAAGAGCGGATCCGAGACCCTACGAGCAGTACTTC	CASTTGRADPRPYEQYF
few	TRBV7-9	TRBJ2-5	TRBD2	TGTGCCAGCAGCCGATCAGCGGGGGGTAGTGGGACCCAGTACTTC	CASSRSAGGSGTQYF
many	TRBV7-9	TRBJ2-7	TRBD2	TGTGCCAGCAGCGCGGGACTAGATGACGAGCAGTACTTC	CASSAGLDDEQYF
many	TRBV12-3/TRBV12-4	TRBJ1-3	-	TGTGCCAGCAGTTTAACGGAACAGCCCACTAGCTCTGGAAACACCATATATTTT	CASSLTEQPTSSGNTIYF
many	TRBV6-1	TRBJ2-5	TRBD1	TGTGCCAGCAGTAAACTACAGGGGGCGAGGGAGACCCAGTACTTC	CASSKLQGARETQYF
-	TRBV6-5	TRBJ2-5	-	TGTGCCAGCAGTATCAGTGGGGAGACCCAGTACTTC	CASSISGETQYF
many	TRBV12-3/TRBV12-4	TRBJ2-2	-	TGTGCCAGCACCCTGTTTTCCCCCGGGGAGCTGTTTTTT	CASTLFSPGELFF
many	TRBV19	TRBJ1-5	-	TGTGCCAGTAGTAGCCCCCCTGGGAGGCGCAATCAGCCCCAGCATTTT	CASSSPPGRRNQPQHF
many	TRBV5-6	TRBJ1-2	-	TGTGCCAGCAGCCAAATAGGAGAGAATCATGGCTACGCCTTC	CASSQIGENHGYAF
-	TRBV28	TRBJ2-7	-	TGTGCCAGCCGGGGGGCAGGGGTCTACGAGCAGTACTTC	CASRGAGVYEQYF
many	TRBV18	TRBJ2-5	TRBD1	TGTGCCAGCTCGCCGGGGACAGGGGATGAGACCCAGTACTTC	CASSPGTGDETQYF